A selection of T cell receptor beta chains follows, all from one sample in a study of technical replicates of blood from a few donors. The table came from immunoSEQ multiplex PCR; TCRdb's copy has only in-frame clones and leaves some out. Here the sample spans approximately 70,000 clones, 98% being singletons. The source material was T cells isolated from PBMCs. Receptors originate from a human donor in good health. Both conserved end residues are part of each CDR3.

v_call cdr3_aa
TRBV7-2 CASSEDRANTEAFF
TRBV9 CASSEANRGLREQYF
TRBV2 CASSDPAGEQFF
TRBV30 CAWSVTGAYEQYF
TRBV28 CASSRTGTGRDGYTF
TRBV2 CASKPGTASGELFF
TRBV29-1 CSIRPGQYTDTQYF
TRBV5-1 CASSPRQGKVTDTQYF
TRBV27 CASSGDRLGQVAKETQYF
TRBV2 CASSGPGALGEQYF
TRBV6-5 CASSPGIHEQYF
TRBV4-1 CASSQVRGVGETQYF
TRBV30 CAWSVMAGWNTGELFF
TRBV7-3 CASSPHSLAGHYNEQFF
TRBV10-1 CAHRGGRETQYF
TRBV6-5 CASCSGGCREQFF
TRBV2 CASSDTVTFRVAKNIQYF
TRBV30 CAWMGSGRDRKNTEAFF
TRBV7-9 CASSDGEQYF
TRBV6-1 CASSEVGQGAGNEQFF
TRBV6-5 CASTSQGYTYEQYF
TRBV5-1 CASSFDMLPGELFF
TRBV5-4 CASSPPGETNTGELFF
TRBV6-5 CASSSRGGTTGELFF
TRBV2 CASRGHRGTEAFF
TRBV29-1 CSVISGFTNYGYTF
TRBV6-5 CASKGSGPYGYTF